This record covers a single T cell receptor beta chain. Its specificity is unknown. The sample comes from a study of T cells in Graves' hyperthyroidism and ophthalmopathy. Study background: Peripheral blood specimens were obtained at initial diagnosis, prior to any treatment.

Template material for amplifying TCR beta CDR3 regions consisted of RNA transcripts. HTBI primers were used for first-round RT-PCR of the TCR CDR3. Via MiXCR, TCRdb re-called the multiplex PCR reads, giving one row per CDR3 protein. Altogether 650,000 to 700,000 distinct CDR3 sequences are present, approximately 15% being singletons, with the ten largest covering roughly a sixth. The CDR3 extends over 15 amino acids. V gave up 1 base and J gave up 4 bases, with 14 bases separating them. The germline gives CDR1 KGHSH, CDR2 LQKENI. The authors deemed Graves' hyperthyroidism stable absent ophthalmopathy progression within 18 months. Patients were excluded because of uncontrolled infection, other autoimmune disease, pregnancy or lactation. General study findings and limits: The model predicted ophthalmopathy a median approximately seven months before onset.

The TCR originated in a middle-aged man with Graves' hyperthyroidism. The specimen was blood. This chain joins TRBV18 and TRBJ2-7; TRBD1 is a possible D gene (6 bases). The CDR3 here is CASSPRGPGLYEQYF. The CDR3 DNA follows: TGTGCCAGCTCACCACGGGGGCCTGGGTTGTACGAGCAGTACTTC. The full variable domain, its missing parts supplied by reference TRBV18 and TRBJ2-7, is NAGVMQNPRHLVRRRGQEARLRCSPMKGHSHVYWYRQLPEEGLKFMVYLQKENIIDESGMPKERFSAEFPKEGPSILRIQQVVRGDSAAYFCASSPRGPGLYEQYFGPGTRLTVT.